This TCR beta chain appears in the sequencing data of a study of CD8 T cells in ankylosing spondylitis. Study-wide points: From matched ankylosing spondylitis synovial fluid, disease-linked clones were reportedly recovered at significantly enriched levels.

This CDR3 is 15 amino acids long. Trimming pared 0 bases from V and 5 bases from J, leaving 14 bases between. In germline, CDR1 is SGHRS, CDR2 YFSETQ. This clonotype was counted between two and nine times. Its antigen is not identified. TCRdb used MiXCR to reprocess the 5' RACE reads, holding one entry per CDR3 protein. The sample holds about 89,000 distinct CDR3 sequences; around 30% are singletons and the top ten take around 56%. This chain uses TRBV5-1 with TRBJ2-5; no reliable D call. This receptor was obtained from a male donor with ankylosing spondylitis or in good health (not recorded which). The sequencing sample was made of blood, either unsorted or a sorted T cell fraction (not recorded which). CDR3: CASSLAAAKRETQYF. The CDR3 DNA is TGCGCCAGCAGCTTGGCGGCAGCGAAACGGGAGACCCAGTACTTC.